The TCR beta chain under discussion was sequenced for a study of blood T cell repertoires in COVID-19. The overall study: T cells, B-cell-depleted T cells, or PBMCs provided the cDNA or gDNA that served as material.

V lost 4 bases and J lost 9, with 40 bases in between. The CDR3 consists of 22 residues. Per the germline V gene, CDR1 is MDHEN and CDR2 is SYDVKM. Sequenced by immunoSEQ multiplex PCR; TCRdb stores in-frame clones only, minus some. Altogether some 66,000 clones are present, more than 80% being singletons, with the ten largest covering roughly 7.6%. This clonotype originated in a human donor with active COVID-19. The donor label of this sample is uncertain. The material sequenced was peripheral blood. V gene TRBV28 combines with J gene TRBJ2-1; D is perhaps TRBD2 (6 bases). The CDR3 loop is CASSYPSSRAEALDTSGGEQFF. Written as DNA, the CDR3 is TGTGCCAGCAGTTACCCAAGCTCTCGTGCCGAGGCACTAGACACCTCCGGGGGTGAGCAGTTCTTC.